One and the same sample provided the 29 T cell receptor beta chains below, sequenced in a study of cytomegalovirus exposure and HLA in healthy donors. 60 Vbeta and 13 Jbeta primers were used in PCR. Measured with immunoSEQ multiplex PCR; TCRdb has only the in-frame clones, and not every one. Among under 200,000 clones listed, around 79% were seen once. The specimen sequenced was PBMCs. These receptors were taken from a woman in her 40s in good health and CMV-seronegative.

The rearrangement joins TRBV5-4 to TRBJ2-2, with 9 bases that match TRBD1. The CDR3 loop spans 14 amino acids. CDR1 is SGHNT and CDR2 is YYREEE in the germline V gene (reference sequence). Trimming at V came to 5 bases and at J to 7 bases, leaving 6 bases not matched to a gene. As DNA, the CDR3 is TGTGCCAGCAGTTTAACAGGGGGCGGCGGGGAGCTGTTTTTT. This translates into CASSLTGGGGELFF.

The V call is TRBV30, the J call TRBJ1-4, with D possibly being TRBD1 (5 bases). Trimming left V 8 bases short and J 7 bases short, with 17 bases between. CDR1 and CDR2 (germline): GTSNPN, SVGIG (reference sequence). The CDR3 extends over 13 amino acids. CDR3 residues: CAGGRGASEKLFF. The DNA for the CDR3 is TGTGCCGGGGGGAGGGGAGCGAGTGAAAAACTGTTTTTT. The variable domain in full, with the rest retrieved from reference TRBV30 and TRBJ1-4, is SQTIHQWPATLVQPVGSPLSLECTVEGTSNPNLYWYRQAAGRGLQLLFYSVGIGQISSEVPQNLSASRPQDRQFILSSKKLLLSDSGFYLCAGGRGASEKLFFGSGTQLSVL.

The rearrangement links TRBV5-1 to TRBJ1-5; D gene ambiguous. This CDR3 has 15 amino acids. From germline, CDR1 is SGHRS and CDR2 YFSETQ. Trimming took off 4 bases at V and 1 base at J, with 12 bases between the two ends. The CDR3 region is CASSLSAGSNQPQHF. CDR3 bases: TGCGCCAGCAGCCTGTCGGCGGGGAGCAATCAGCCCCAGCATTTT.

The CDR3 here is CASSYPSGTGVNEQYF. The CDR3 region has the DNA TGTGCCAGCAGTTACCCGTCCGGGACAGGGGTGAACGAGCAGTACTTC. The chain has TRBV6-5 and TRBJ2-7; 10 bases fit TRBD1. The J segment lost 5 bases and the V segment lost 2 bases, leaving 9 bases of the junction unmatched. The CDR3 contains 16 residues. The germline V gene encodes CDR1 MNHEY and CDR2 SVGAGI.

This chain connects TRBV11-1 to TRBJ2-7; 10 bases are shared with TRBD1. The CDR3 covers 15 residues. With 6 bases clipped from V and 2 bases from J, the junction kept 7 bases outside the gene matches. Germline CDR1 is SGHAT and CDR2 is FQDESV (reference sequence). The CDR3 protein is CASRSDRGPPYEQYF. DNA for the CDR3: TGTGCCAGCAGAAGTGACAGGGGGCCTCCCTACGAGCAGTACTTC. The whole variable domain, remainder taken from reference TRBV11-1 and TRBJ2-7, is EAEVAQSPRYKITEKSQAVAFWCDPISGHATLYWYRQILGQGPELLVQFQDESVVDDSQLPKDRFSAERLKGVDSTLKIQPAELGDSAMYLCASRSDRGPPYEQYFGPGTRLTVT.

The chain links TRBV5-1 to TRBJ2-1, with TRBD1 matching 10 bases. The CDR3 runs 14 residues. After removal of 4 bases from V and 7 bases from J, the junction contained 5 bases not matched to a gene. Germline V CDR1 and CDR2: SGHRS, YFSETQ. CDR3: CASSRRQGANEQFF. The CDR3 nucleotides are TGCGCCAGCAGCCGTCGACAGGGGGCGAATGAGCAGTTCTTC.

This sequence joins TRBV19 and TRBJ2-7; D possibly corresponds to TRBD1 (6 bases). Germline lookup yields CDR1 LNHDA and CDR2 SQIVND (reference sequence). The CDR3 is made up of 14 amino acids. V lost 4 bases and J 1 base, leaving 11 bases between the germline ends. CDR3 in amino acids: CASSTGQISYEQYF. The CDR3 bases are TGTGCCAGTAGTACCGGACAGATTTCCTACGAGCAGTACTTC.

A word on this clone: Within the sample, other DNA sequences also encode this same CDR3. The rearrangement joins TRBV28 to TRBJ2-7; 8 bases fit TRBD2. Trimming at V came to 6 bases and at J to 0 bases, leaving 4 bases not matched to a gene. Germline V gives CDR1 MDHEN, CDR2 SYDVKM. The CDR3 totals 14 residues. CDR3 sequence reads: CASSPSGSSYEQYF. CDR3 DNA sequence: TGTGCCAGCAGCCCCAGCGGGAGCTCCTACGAGCAGTACTTC. Full variable domain (missing parts from reference TRBV28 and TRBJ2-7): DVKVTQSSRYLVKRTGEKVFLECVQDMDHENMFWYRQDPGLGLRLIYFSYDVKMKEKGDIPEGYSVSREKKERFSLILESASTNQTSMYLCASSPSGSSYEQYFGPGTRLTVT.

The CDR3 region is CASSYTTGQGNNEQFF. The DNA for the CDR3 is TGTGCCAGCAGTTACACTACGGGACAGGGCAACAATGAGCAGTTCTTC. The chain employs TRBV6-5 and TRBJ2-1; 9 nucleotides align to TRBD1. V lost 2 bases and J lost 5; bases outside the gene matches: 7. Germline CDR1 is MNHEY and CDR2 is SVGAGI. This CDR3 is built from 16 residues.

This rearrangement joins TRBV5-4 to TRBJ2-7; the D gene is possibly TRBD1 (5 bases). The CDR3 totals 14 residues. V was shortened by 0 bases and J by 4 bases, with 11 bases between the two germline ends. Germline V gene data show CDR1 as SGHNT and CDR2 as YYREEE (reference sequence). CDR3 sequence: CASSLGGSAYEQYF. CDR3 bases: TGTGCCAGCAGCTTGGGGGGCAGCGCATACGAGCAGTACTTC. Looking up the rest from reference TRBV5-4 and TRBJ2-7 gives the full variable domain: ETGVTQSPTHLIKTRGQQVTLRCSSQSGHNTVSWYQQALGQGPQFIFQYYREEENGRGNFPPRFSGLQFPNYSSELNVNALELDDSALYLCASSLGGSAYEQYFGPGTRLTVT.

The rearrangement uses TRBV4-1 and TRBJ1-2, with 7 bases matching TRBD1. Per the germline V gene, CDR1 is MGHRA and CDR2 is YSYEKL. The CDR3 consists of 14 residues. V lost 4 bases to trimming and J lost 7 bases; unmatched junction nucleotides: 9. CDR3 sequence: CASSRVDREGGYTF. CDR3 nucleotide sequence: TGCGCCAGCAGCCGGGTAGACAGGGAAGGTGGCTACACCTTC.

This clone appeared a single time. The rearrangement links TRBV28 to TRBJ2-4, with TRBD2 as a possible D gene (6 bases). V shed 1 base and J shed 6 bases, with 19 bases lying between them. Germline lookup yields CDR1 MDHEN and CDR2 SYDVKM. This CDR3 region has 17 residues. The CDR3 loop is CASSLYLAPRDRNIQYF. As DNA, the CDR3 is TGTGCCAGCAGTTTATATCTAGCGCCGAGAGACAGAAACATTCAGTACTTC.

This clone was detected once. The genes are TRBV7-9 and TRBJ2-2; D is perhaps TRBD1 (5 bases). This CDR3 spans 17 amino acids. The germline V gene has CDR1 SEHNR and CDR2 FQNEAQ (reference sequence). Trimming cost V 3 bases and J 5 bases, with 19 bases left between them. CDR3 in DNA: TGTGCCAGCAGCTTTTCATCAGGGCCTTCGAGGACCGGGGAGCTGTTTTTT. This encodes CASSFSSGPSRTGELFF.

The chain has TRBV5-1 and TRBJ2-1; 7 bases are a match to TRBD2. V trimming: 3 bases; J trimming: 7 bases; junction bases outside the gene matches: 13. Germline loops: CDR1 SGHRS, CDR2 YFSETQ. The CDR3 has 16 amino acids. CDR3 sequence reads: CASSWGGSGPLNEQFF. For the CDR3, the DNA is TGCGCCAGCAGCTGGGGGGGTTCGGGACCCCTGAATGAGCAGTTCTTC.

The chain couples TRBV27 to TRBJ2-3; no definite D call. V was shortened by 2 bases and J by 0 bases, with 15 bases between the two germline ends. Germline V gene lookup returns CDR1 MNHEY and CDR2 SMNVEV (reference sequence). CDR3 size: 17 residues. The CDR3 coding sequence is TGTGCCAGCAGTTTAGCCGTCAGTGCAGGTAGCACAGATACGCAGTATTTT. Encoded protein: CASSLAVSAGSTDTQYF.

J is TRBJ2-1 and V is TRBV5-8; 8 bases fit TRBD2. Per the germline V gene, CDR1 is SGHTS and CDR2 is YDEGEE. CDR3 length: 14 amino acids. V lost 4 bases, J lost 9 bases, and 9 bases stayed unmatched. CDR3 sequence reads: CASSEGLVMGEQFF. CDR3 coding DNA: TGTGCCAGCAGCGAGGGACTAGTGATGGGTGAGCAGTTCTTC.

V and J are TRBV19 and TRBJ1-5; 8 bases line up with TRBD1. Germline CDR1 and CDR2: LNHDA and SQIVND (reference sequence). This CDR3 has 14 amino acids. J gave up 6 bases and V 5 bases, and 6 bases lay outside the gene matches. In DNA form, the CDR3 reads TGTGCCAGTAGTTCGGACAGGGCCGGTCAGCCCCAGCATTTT. It is translated as CASSSDRAGQPQHF. Based on the CDR3 plus reference TRBV19 and TRBJ1-5, the full variable domain is DGGITQSPKYLFRKEGQNVTLSCEQNLNHDAMYWYRQDPGQGLRLIYYSQIVNDFQKGDIAEGYSVSREKKESFPLTVTSAQKNPTAFYLCASSSDRAGQPQHFGDGTRLSIL.

CDR3 sequence (DNA): TGTGCCAGTAGTACCGGGACAGGGGGAAACACTGAAGCTTTCTTT. The encoded protein is CASSTGTGGNTEAFF. The chain links TRBV19 to TRBJ1-1, with 11 bases fitting TRBD1. J lost 2 bases, V lost 4 bases, and 3 bases had no gene match. The germline CDR1 and CDR2 sequences are LNHDA and SQIVND (reference sequence). The CDR3 runs 15 residues.

The V call is TRBV7-9, the J call TRBJ2-5, with D possibly TRBD1 on 7 matching bases. The germline CDR1 and CDR2 sequences are SEHNR and FQNEAQ (reference sequence). This CDR3 is 14 amino acids long. The ends were cut back, 3 bases at V and 2 bases at J, with 10 bases in the middle. CDR3 sequence reads: CASSLEGQQETQYF. In nucleotides, the CDR3 is TGTGCCAGCAGCTTGGAGGGACAGCAAGAGACCCAGTACTTC.

This chain links TRBV27 with TRBJ2-7; the D gene is possibly TRBD1 (6 bases). CDR1 and CDR2 (germline): MNHEY, SMNVEV (reference sequence). V gave up 6 bases and J gave up 2 bases, with 20 bases separating them. The CDR3 is 16 residues long. CDR3 amino acids: CASSQSTGMGPYEQYF. For the CDR3, the DNA is TGTGCCAGCAGCCAATCTACAGGGATGGGCCCCTACGAGCAGTACTTC.

The rearrangement joins TRBV14 to TRBJ1-1, with 8 nucleotides matching TRBD1. Germline CDR1 and CDR2: SGHDN and FVKESK. J lost 1 base, V lost 4 bases, and 11 bases had no gene match. The CDR3 runs to 17 residues. CDR3 residues: CASSLLDRAARNTEAFF. CDR3 sequence (DNA): TGTGCCAGCAGCCTGCTGGACAGGGCAGCAAGGAACACTGAAGCTTTCTTT.

This clone has a single count. The chain has TRBV7-2 and TRBJ1-5; TRBD1 matches at 7 bases. This CDR3 has 15 residues. CDR1 and CDR2 (germline): SGHTA, FQGNSA. Trimming removed 5 bases from V and 2 bases from J; junction bases left unmatched: 6. This CDR3 is CASSVTGRGNQPQHF. The CDR3 DNA follows: TGTGCCAGCAGCGTGACAGGGAGAGGCAATCAGCCCCAGCATTTT. The entire variable domain, with the rest obtained from reference TRBV7-2 and TRBJ1-5, is as follows: GAGVSQSPSNKVTEKGKDVELRCDPISGHTALYWYRQSLGQGLEFLIYFQGNSAPDKSGLPSDRFSAERTGGSVSTLTIQRTQQEDSAVYLCASSVTGRGNQPQHFGDGTRLSIL.

The CDR3 here is CASSLFSASGSSGELFF. CDR3 DNA: TGTGCCAGCAGCTTATTTTCCGCTAGCGGGAGTTCCGGGGAGCTGTTTTTT. The genes are TRBV7-6 and TRBJ2-2; TRBD2 matches 10 bases. CDR3 size: 17 residues. Germline CDR1 SGHVS, CDR2 FNYEAQ. J gave up 6 bases and V 2 bases, and 9 bases lay outside the gene matches.

This chain links TRBV30 with TRBJ1-5; weak D call: TRBD1 (6 bases). CDR1 GTSNPN and CDR2 SVGIG come from the germline V gene (reference sequence). The CDR3 is 14 amino acids. Trimming took 3 bases from V and 6 from J, leaving 15 bases between them. The CDR3 sequence: CAWSPRQGIQPQHF. The CDR3 nucleotides are TGTGCCTGGAGCCCGCGTCAGGGGATTCAGCCCCAGCATTTT.

The chain couples TRBV7-9 to TRBJ2-2; no clear D. The CDR3 contains 17 residues. Germline CDR1 is SEHNR and CDR2 is FQNEAQ (reference sequence). V was cut by 4 bases and J by 0 bases, with 15 bases left in between. In DNA, the CDR3 is TGTGCCAGCAGCTATGGAGTGACCAGAGCGAACACCGGGGAGCTGTTTTTT. Encoded protein: CASSYGVTRANTGELFF.

V gene TRBV27 combines with J gene TRBJ2-5; TRBD2 agrees at 12 bases. The end of the DNA is better explained by TRBJ2-7, so the J call may be wrong. The CDR3 length is 13 residues. Germline V gene sequence: CDR1 MNHEY, CDR2 SMNVEV (reference sequence). CDR3: CASRLAGVNEQYF. The CDR3 nucleotides are TGTGCCAGCCGACTAGCGGGAGTGAACGAGCAGTACTTC.

The rearrangement uses TRBV7-9 and TRBJ1-5, with a tentative D call TRBD1 (5 bases). Germline V gene lookup returns CDR1 SEHNR and CDR2 FQNEAQ (reference sequence). With 5 bases removed from V and 13 bases from J, the gap between germline ends came to 18 bases. This CDR3 has 13 residues. This CDR3 is CASSIGGGEPQHF. The CDR3 coding sequence is TGTGCCAGCAGCATTGGGGGAGGGGAACCGCAGCATTTT.

V gene TRBV15 combines with J gene TRBJ1-1, with 7 bases fitting TRBD1. V shed 6 bases and J 5 bases; nucleotides not matched to a gene: 6. Germline V lookup: CDR1 LNHNV, CDR2 YYDKDF (reference sequence). This CDR3 contains 13 residues. CDR3 protein: CATSDRAGTEAFF. CDR3 coding DNA: TGTGCCACCAGTGACAGGGCGGGAACTGAAGCTTTCTTT.

The chain has TRBV5-1 and TRBJ2-7, with a tentative D call TRBD1 (6 bases). The CDR3 consists of 14 residues. Germline CDR1 and CDR2: SGHRS and YFSETQ. Trimming shortened V by 3 bases and J by 2 bases, and 12 bases separated the two germline ends. The CDR3 DNA sequence: TGCGCCAGCAGCTCGACGGGACAAGCCTACGAGCAGTACTTC. It encodes CASSSTGQAYEQYF.